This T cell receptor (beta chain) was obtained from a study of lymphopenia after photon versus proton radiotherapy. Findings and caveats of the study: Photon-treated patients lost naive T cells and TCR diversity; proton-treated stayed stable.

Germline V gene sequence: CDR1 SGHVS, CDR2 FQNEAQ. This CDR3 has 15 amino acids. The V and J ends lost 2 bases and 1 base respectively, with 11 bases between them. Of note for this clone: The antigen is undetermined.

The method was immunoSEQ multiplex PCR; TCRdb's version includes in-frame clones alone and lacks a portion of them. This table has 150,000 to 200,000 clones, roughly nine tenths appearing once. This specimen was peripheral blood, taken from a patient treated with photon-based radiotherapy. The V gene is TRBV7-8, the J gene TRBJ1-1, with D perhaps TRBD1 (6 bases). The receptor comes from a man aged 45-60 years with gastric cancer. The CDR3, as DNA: TGTGCCAGCAGCTTAAGTAGGGGGGCGAACACTGAAGCTTTCTTT. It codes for CASSLSRGANTEAFF.